The 19 T cell receptor beta chains presented below share a single source sample, sequenced in a study of T cell responses to AZD1222 COVID-19 vaccine. Assay used: immunoSEQ multiplex PCR; TCRdb lists only in-frame clones, some missing. The data show 140,000 to 150,000 clones, roughly 91% seen once. The source was peripheral blood, collected on day 0 of AZD1222 vaccination. These receptors were taken from an adult in good health.

This chain joins TRBV7-2 and TRBJ2-3; D is perhaps TRBD1 (7 bases). Trimming removed 8 bases at V and 5 bases at J, with 17 bases between. The germline V gene has CDR1 SGHTA and CDR2 FQGNSA. This CDR3 has 14 amino acids. The CDR3 loop reads CASYLVRGEDTQYF. CDR3 in DNA: TGTGCCAGCTATTTAGTCAGGGGGGAAGATACGCAGTATTTT.

V is TRBV9 and J is TRBJ2-1; D possibly corresponds to TRBD2 (6 bases). Trimming stripped 3 bases from V and 10 bases from J, with 8 bases between. This CDR3 comprises 11 residues. Germline CDR1 SGDLS, CDR2 YYNGEE. The CDR3 sequence: CASSGSGEQFF. CDR3 coding DNA: TGTGCCAGCAGCGGTAGCGGAGAGCAGTTCTTC.

V usage is TRBV19 and J usage is TRBJ2-7, with 9 bases aligning to TRBD1. The CDR3 sequence is 13 residues long. Germline V gives CDR1 LNHDA, CDR2 SQIVND (reference sequence). V was pared by 4 bases and J by 6 bases, with 4 bases of the junction left unmatched. The CDR3 region has the DNA TGTGCCAGTAGTAACAGGGGGCCGGGCGAGCAGTACTTC. Translated, it gives CASSNRGPGEQYF.

The chain links TRBV5-1 to TRBJ1-1; no firm D call. V gave up 0 bases and J gave up 8 bases, with 23 bases separating them. Germline values: CDR1 SGHRS, CDR2 YFSETQ. The CDR3 runs to 17 residues. Written as DNA, the CDR3 is TGCGCCAGCAGCTTGGGTGGGAGTCGACCCGGCGCGTTCGAAGCTTTCTTT. Translated: CASSLGGSRPGAFEAFF. The variable domain in full, completed from reference TRBV5-1 and TRBJ1-1, reads KAGVTQTPRYLIKTRGQQVTLSCSPISGHRSVSWYQQTPGQGLQFLFEYFSETQRNKGNFPGRFSGRQFSNSRSEMNVSTLELGDSALYLCASSLGGSRPGAFEAFFGQGTRLTVV.

The V and J genes are TRBV6-5 and TRBJ2-2, with a possible D match to TRBD1 (6 bases). Deletions cut 8 bases from V and 1 base from J, with 11 bases between. There are 14 residues in the CDR3. CDR1 is MNHEY and CDR2 is SVGAGI in the germline V gene. CDR3 region: CASETTGNTGELFF. The CDR3 DNA sequence: TGTGCCAGCGAGACGACAGGGAACACCGGGGAGCTGTTTTTT.

The J gene is TRBJ1-2, the V gene TRBV9; perhaps TRBD1 as D (5 bases). The germline V gene has CDR1 SGDLS and CDR2 YYNGEE. There are 15 residues in the CDR3. Trimming shortened V by 3 bases and J by 2 bases, and 14 bases separated the two germline ends. This CDR3 reads CASSAAGGSNYGYTF. In DNA form, the CDR3 reads TGTGCCAGCAGCGCCGCGGGGGGGTCCAACTATGGCTACACCTTC.

The CDR3 DNA follows: TGTGCCAGCAGTTTAGGGGGAGGGACAGGGCACAACGAGCAGTACTTC. It specifies CASSLGGGTGHNEQYF. This chain links TRBV27 with TRBJ2-7; 9 bases fit TRBD1. V was clipped by 2 bases and J by 5 bases; unmatched bases: 10. Germline-derived CDR1 and CDR2 are MNHEY and SMNVEV (reference sequence). The CDR3 has 16 residues.

This chain uses TRBV7-8 with TRBJ2-1, with 9 bases that match TRBD2. The CDR3 covers 15 residues. CDR1 SGHVS and CDR2 FQNEAQ come from the germline V gene. V gave up 5 bases and J gave up 5 bases; unmatched junction bases: 7. CDR3 nucleotides: TGTGCCAGCAGCCTCCGGACTAGCGACAACAATGAGCAGTTCTTC. Residues: CASSLRTSDNNEQFF.

The rearrangement joins TRBV5-1 to TRBJ1-1; D ambiguous. CDR1 is SGHRS, CDR2 YFSETQ, per germline. This CDR3 region has 13 residues. The V and J ends lost 2 bases and 0 bases respectively, with 5 bases between them. CDR3 protein: CASSLMLNTEAFF. The CDR3 coding sequence is TGCGCCAGCAGCTTAATGCTGAACACTGAAGCTTTCTTT.

The table lists this clone with a count of one. The CDR3 protein is CASSPNRGTGENSPLHF. Written as DNA, the CDR3 is TGTGCCAGCTCACCAAACAGGGGGACAGGGGAGAATTCACCCCTCCACTTT. This chain links TRBV18 with TRBJ1-6, with 10 bases identical to TRBD1. The CDR3 has 17 residues. Germline V gene data show CDR1 as KGHSH and CDR2 as LQKENI. V shed 2 bases, J shed 7 bases, and the junction held 8 bases outside the gene matches.

This sequence joins TRBV28 and TRBJ1-2; 8 bases are a match to TRBD1. Germline trimming cut 6 bases from V and 4 bases from J; bases unmatched to any gene: 7. CDR3 length: 14 residues. CDR1 and CDR2 (germline): MDHEN, SYDVKM. The CDR3 nucleotides read TGTGCCAGCAGAGCACAGGGGGGCGCCTATGGCTACACCTTC. It specifies CASRAQGGAYGYTF.

A word on this clone: Other DNA sequences within the sample encode an identical CDR3. In nucleotides, the CDR3 is TGTGCCAGCAGCCCAAGGGGGCCAGATACGCAGTATTTT. It is translated as CASSPRGPDTQYF. The chain employs TRBV7-9 and TRBJ2-3, with TRBD1 matching over 7 bases. The CDR3 loop spans 13 amino acids. CDR1 is SEHNR, CDR2 FQNEAQ, per germline (reference sequence). The V gene end was trimmed by 5 bases and the J gene end by 4 bases; junction bases not matched to a gene: 3.

The chain joins TRBV9 to TRBJ1-2, with D uncertain. V lost 0 bases and J lost 4, with 10 bases in between. This CDR3 is built from 14 residues. Looked up from germline, CDR1 is SGDLS and CDR2 is YYNGEE. The CDR3 spells CASSVAYGSYGYTF. CDR3 coding DNA: TGTGCCAGCAGCGTAGCCTATGGGAGCTATGGCTACACCTTC.

The J gene is TRBJ1-5, the V gene TRBV6-1, with D unresolved. V lost 3 bases to trimming and J lost 4 bases, with 10 bases between them. From germline, CDR1 is MNHNS and CDR2 SASEGT. CDR3 size: 14 residues. The CDR3 spells CASSESPLNQPQHF. The CDR3 DNA reads TGTGCCAGCAGTGAGAGCCCGCTAAATCAGCCCCAGCATTTT.

The rearrangement links TRBV6-2 or TRBV6-3 to TRBJ2-7; D uncertain. V gave up 2 bases and J gave up 0 bases, with 5 bases separating them. This CDR3 comprises 13 residues. Germline V lookup: CDR1 MNHEY, CDR2 SVGEGT. The DNA of the CDR3 is TGTGCCAGCAGTTACCAGAGCTCCTACGAGCAGTACTTC. Translation: CASSYQSSYEQYF.

The CDR3 DNA follows: TGTGCCAGCAGCGTAGTTGACTCCTACAATGAGCAGTTCTTC. Residues: CASSVVDSYNEQFF. The chain uses TRBV9 and TRBJ2-1, with D uncertain. V was pared by 0 bases and J by 0 bases, with 4 bases between. The CDR3 is 14 amino acids. Per germline, CDR1 SGDLS and CDR2 YYNGEE.

The CDR3 DNA reads TGTGCCAGCAGCTTAGGAGGTGGCTCCACTAATGAAAAACTGTTTTTT. This translates into CASSLGGGSTNEKLFF. The V gene is TRBV11-2, the J gene TRBJ1-4, with no clear D. The CDR3 runs 16 residues. Deletions cut 1 base from V and 2 bases from J, with 11 bases between. From germline, CDR1 is SGHAT and CDR2 FQNNGV.

This clone showed up just a few times. This chain links TRBV5-6 with TRBJ2-7; 8 nucleotides line up with TRBD1. With 3 bases clipped from V and 4 bases from J, the junction kept 6 bases outside the gene matches. The CDR3 contains 14 residues. Germline values: CDR1 SGHDT, CDR2 YYEEEE. CDR3 protein: CASSSLRGLYEQYF. In DNA form, the CDR3 reads TGTGCCAGCAGCTCCCTCAGGGGGCTATACGAGCAGTACTTC.

The chain uses TRBV6-6 and TRBJ2-2; D perhaps matches TRBD1 (6 bases). The V end was cut by 4 bases, the J end by 6 bases, with 15 bases between. Germline CDR1 reads MNHNY; CDR2 reads SVGAGI (reference sequence). The CDR3 loop spans 15 amino acids. The CDR3 region is CASSFEQGRAGELFF. In DNA, the CDR3 is TGTGCCAGCAGTTTTGAACAGGGTAGAGCCGGGGAGCTGTTTTTT.